This T cell receptor (beta chain) is from a study of blood T cells in healthy people across ages. Alongside a J-beta primer mix, a sample-barcoded 5' primer served in a second PCR lasting roughly 6 to 12 cycles. TCRdb passed the 5' RACE reads through MiXCR, listing each CDR3 protein once. Counted here are 780,000 or so distinct CDR3 sequences, around 25% occurring once; the ten biggest clones make up approximately 3.7%. Every sample yielded at least 6 million isolated PBMCs. These same records also appear under a second study, on T cells of mothers and their children.

Material: blood. The receptor was isolated from a boy between 5 and 17 years old in good health.

The CDR3 DNA follows: TGCGCCAGCAGCCAGCCTAGCGGGACTAGCACAGATACGCAGTATTTT. This codes for CASSQPSGTSTDTQYF. The gene calls are TRBV4-1 and TRBJ2-3, with 9 bases identical to TRBD2. The CDR3 extends over 16 amino acids. Germline V lookup: CDR1 MGHRA, CDR2 YSYEKL. V was pared by 3 bases and J by 0 bases, with 4 bases of the junction left unmatched.